What follows are 6 T cell receptor beta chains derived from one specimen sequenced in a study of blood T cell repertoires in COVID-19. Clones were read by immunoSEQ multiplex PCR, and TCRdb kept only the in-frame ones, dropping some. The sample lists fewer than 250,000 clones; around 80% were seen once. The sequenced sample consisted of peripheral blood. These receptors originate from a human donor in a cohort sampled during active COVID-19.

This clone was recorded a few times. The rearrangement links TRBV6-5 to TRBJ2-3; weak D call: TRBD1 (5 bases). The germline V and J ends were trimmed by 7 bases and 1 base, with 12 bases remaining between them. Germline V lookup: CDR1 MNHEY, CDR2 SVGAGI. The CDR3 extends over 14 amino acids. CDR3 sequence (DNA): TGTGCCAGCAAACAAGGGGCCCGCACAGATACGCAGTATTTT. Translating it yields CASKQGARTDTQYF.

The rearrangement joins TRBV20-1 to TRBJ2-1; tentative D call: TRBD2 (6 bases). The V gene lost 7 bases and the J gene lost 8 bases, with 12 bases spanning the gap. Germline V lookup: CDR1 DFQATT, CDR2 SNEGSKA (reference sequence). This CDR3 region has 11 residues. The CDR3 spells CSELAGHEQFF. The CDR3 region has the DNA TGCAGTGAACTAGCAGGGCATGAGCAGTTCTTC.

The chain has TRBV6-5 and TRBJ2-2; 10 bases line up with TRBD1. The CDR3 is 14 residues long. The germline gives CDR1 MNHEY, CDR2 SVGAGI. V shed 9 bases and J 4 bases; nucleotides not matched to a gene: 5. The CDR3 region has the DNA TGTGCCAGTACTAGGACAGGGGGCACCGGGGAGCTGTTTTTT. Residues: CASTRTGGTGELFF.

This clone was recorded only once. This sequence joins TRBV5-6 and TRBJ2-1; a possible D gene is TRBD2 (6 bases). The CDR3 loop spans 15 amino acids. The V end lost 6 bases, the J end lost 0 bases, and 13 bases lay between the germline ends. The V gene's germline CDR1 is SGHDT and CDR2 YYEEEE. The CDR3 region is CASTYGGGSYNEQFF. The CDR3 coding sequence is TGTGCCAGCACCTACGGGGGAGGCTCCTACAATGAGCAGTTCTTC. Full variable domain (missing parts from reference TRBV5-6 and TRBJ2-1): DAGVTQSPTHLIKTRGQQVTLRCSPKSGHDTVSWYQQALGQGPQFIFQYYEEEERQRGNFPDRFSGHQFPNYSSELNVNALLLGDSALYLCASTYGGGSYNEQFFGPGTRLTVL.

This rearrangement joins TRBV7-9 to TRBJ1-1; weak D call: TRBD1 (6 bases). Germline lookup yields CDR1 SEHNR and CDR2 FQNEAQ (reference sequence). V gave up 7 bases and J gave up 1 base, with 13 bases separating them. The CDR3 runs 14 residues. CDR3 region: CASTHADRNTEAFF. CDR3 coding DNA: TGTGCCAGCACCCATGCGGACAGGAACACTGAAGCTTTCTTT.

The rearrangement uses TRBV7-9 and TRBJ1-1, with a possible D match to TRBD1 (5 bases). With 11 bases removed from V and 2 bases from J, the gap between germline ends came to 15 bases. The germline V gene has CDR1 SEHNR and CDR2 FQNEAQ (reference sequence). This CDR3 has 13 amino acids. As DNA, the CDR3 is TGTGCCGGGGGAGGGGTCAGTAACACTGAAGCTTTCTTT. This codes for CAGGGVSNTEAFF.